These T cell receptor beta chains were read from a single sample in a study of cytomegalovirus exposure and HLA in healthy donors. TCRdb's table, derived via immunoSEQ multiplex PCR, lists solely in-frame clones and lacks some. The table records some 69,000 clones, about 94% of them present only once. Specimen: PBMCs. The origin of the receptors is a man between 18 and 35 years old in good health and CMV-seropositive. Each CDR3 is given with its conserved first and last residue. D genes are given only for firm matches. The listing skips clone size in some rows; elsewhere it reads once, few, many or a size class.

size: .
D: TRBD1
V: TRBV6-5
J: TRBJ2-2
CDR3: CASSPTGSISGELFF
DNA: TGTGCCAGCAGCCCGACAGGGAGTATCTCCGGGGAGCTGTTTTTT

size: .
D: .
V: TRBV7-9
J: TRBJ2-1
CDR3: CASSSDSSSYNEQFF
DNA: TGTGCCAGCAGCTCAGACAGCAGCTCCTACAATGAGCAGTTCTTC

size: .
D: .
V: TRBV23-1
J: TRBJ1-2
CDR3: CARMEGGDGYTF
DNA: TGCGCCAGGATGGAAGGGGGGGATGGCTACACCTTC

size: .
D: .
V: TRBV21-1
J: TRBJ2-1
CDR3: CASSKVQRNRGACEQFF
DNA: TGTGCCAGCAGCAAAGTACAACGGAATCGGGGGGCTTGTGAGCAGTTCTTC

size: .
D: .
V: TRBV7-9
J: TRBJ2-1
CDR3: CASTTLQGYEQFF
DNA: TGTGCCAGCACCACTCTACAGGGATATGAGCAGTTCTTC

size: .
D: TRBD2
V: TRBV4-1
J: TRBJ2-7
CDR3: CASSLKGLAGVFEQYF
DNA: TGCGCCAGCAGCCTCAAGGGACTAGCGGGAGTTTTCGAGCAGTACTTC

size: .
D: TRBD1
V: TRBV4-1
J: TRBJ2-1
CDR3: CASSQTGKNEQFF
DNA: TGCGCCAGCAGCCAGACAGGGAAAAATGAGCAGTTCTTC

size: .
D: .
V: TRBV15
J: TRBJ2-7
CDR3: CATSRVRERVEQYF
DNA: TGTGCCACCAGCAGAGTTCGGGAGAGGGTCGAGCAGTACTTC

size: .
D: .
V: TRBV4-3
J: TRBJ2-6
CDR3: CASSQDNGSGANVLTF
DNA: TGCGCCAGCAGCCAAGATAACGGTTCCGGGGCCAACGTCCTGACTTTC

size: .
D: TRBD1
V: TRBV7-9
J: TRBJ2-6
CDR3: CASIGTGESGANVLTF
DNA: TGTGCCAGCATCGGGACAGGGGAATCTGGGGCCAACGTCCTGACTTTC

size: .
D: .
V: TRBV28
J: TRBJ2-1
CDR3: CASSSHPEQFF
DNA: TGTGCCAGCAGTTCCCATCCCGAGCAGTTCTTC

size: .
D: .
V: TRBV5-1
J: TRBJ2-2
CDR3: CASSLAGGWNTGELFF
DNA: TGCGCCAGCAGCTTGGCCGGCGGGTGGAACACCGGGGAGCTGTTTTTT

size: .
D: TRBD1
V: TRBV19
J: TRBJ1-4
CDR3: CASSSLPGQPNEKLFF
DNA: TGTGCCAGTAGTTCTTTACCGGGACAGCCTAATGAAAAACTGTTTTTT

size: .
D: .
V: TRBV5-6
J: TRBJ1-3
CDR3: CASSLAGGMRGNTIYF
DNA: TGTGCCAGCAGCTTGGCCGGGGGGATGAGAGGAAACACCATATATTTT

size: .
D: TRBD2
V: TRBV7-6
J: TRBJ2-3
CDR3: CASSSSGTGGTDTQYF
DNA: TGTGCCAGCAGCTCAAGCGGGACTGGCGGTACAGATACGCAGTATTTT

size: .
D: TRBD2
V: TRBV4-2
J: TRBJ2-5
CDR3: CASSQVGIAGEETQYF
DNA: TGTGCCAGCAGCCAAGTAGGAATAGCGGGGGAAGAGACCCAGTACTTC

size: .
D: .
V: TRBV11-3
J: TRBJ2-5
CDR3: CASSLFEDEETQYF
DNA: TGTGCCAGCAGCTTATTCGAGGATGAAGAGACCCAGTACTTC

size: .
D: .
V: TRBV2
J: TRBJ1-1
CDR3: CASSDRASFTEAFF
DNA: TGTGCCAGCAGTGACAGGGCCTCGTTCACTGAAGCTTTCTTT

size: .
D: TRBD1
V: TRBV9
J: TRBJ1-4
CDR3: CASSAGQENEKLFF
DNA: TGTGCCAGCAGCGCGGGACAGGAGAATGAAAAACTGTTTTTT

size: .
D: .
V: TRBV19
J: TRBJ2-7
CDR3: CASSMVGVSYEQYF
DNA: TGTGCCAGTAGTATGGTCGGGGTATCCTACGAGCAGTACTTC

size: .
D: .
V: TRBV27
J: TRBJ1-4
CDR3: CASSLFGGGGEKLFF
DNA: TGTGCCAGCAGTTTATTTGGGGGGGGAGGTGAAAAACTGTTTTTT

size: once
D: .
V: TRBV6-1
J: TRBJ1-1
CDR3: CASSESQGVSTEAFF
DNA: TGTGCCAGCAGTGAATCACAGGGCGTGAGCACTGAAGCTTTCTTT

size: .
D: .
V: TRBV11-3
J: TRBJ2-3
CDR3: CASRAGGTGIADTQYF
DNA: TGTGCCAGCAGGGCGGGGGGGACAGGAATCGCAGATACGCAGTATTTT

size: .
D: .
V: TRBV5-6
J: TRBJ1-1
CDR3: CASSLDPRQPNTEAFF
DNA: TGTGCCAGCAGCTTGGACCCCCGACAGCCGAACACTGAAGCTTTCTTT

size: .
D: .
V: TRBV7-8
J: TRBJ1-1
CDR3: CASSLGQSNTEAFF
DNA: TGTGCCAGCAGCCTCGGACAGTCGAACACTGAAGCTTTCTTT

size: once
D: TRBD2
V: TRBV7-8
J: TRBJ2-7
CDR3: CASSPSRGTSGTYEQYF
DNA: TGTGCCAGCAGCCCTTCAAGAGGGACTAGCGGGACCTACGAGCAGTACTTC

size: .
D: TRBD1
V: TRBV5-6
J: TRBJ2-1
CDR3: CASRRGQGTYNEQFF
DNA: TGTGCCAGCAGACGTGGACAGGGGACCTACAATGAGCAGTTCTTC

size: .
D: .
V: TRBV7-3
J: TRBJ2-1
CDR3: CASSLGPGTYNEQFF
DNA: TGTGCCAGCAGCTTAGGCCCGGGAACCTACAATGAGCAGTTCTTC